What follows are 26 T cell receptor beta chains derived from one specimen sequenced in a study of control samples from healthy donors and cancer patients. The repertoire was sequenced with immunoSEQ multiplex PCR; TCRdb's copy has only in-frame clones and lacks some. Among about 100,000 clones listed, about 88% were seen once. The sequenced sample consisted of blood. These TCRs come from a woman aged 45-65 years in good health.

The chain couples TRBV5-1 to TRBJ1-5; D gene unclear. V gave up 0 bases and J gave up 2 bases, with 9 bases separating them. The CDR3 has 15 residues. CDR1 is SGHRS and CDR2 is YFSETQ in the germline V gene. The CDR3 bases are TGCGCCAGCAGCTTGGAGGACCCCGGCAATCAGCCCCAGCATTTT. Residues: CASSLEDPGNQPQHF.

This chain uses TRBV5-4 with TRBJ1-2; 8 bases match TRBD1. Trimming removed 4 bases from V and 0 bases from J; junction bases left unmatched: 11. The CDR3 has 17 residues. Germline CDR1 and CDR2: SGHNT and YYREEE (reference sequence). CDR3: CASSPGQGAKANYGYTF. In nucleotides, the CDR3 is TGTGCCAGCAGCCCAGGGCAGGGGGCGAAGGCTAACTATGGCTACACCTTC.

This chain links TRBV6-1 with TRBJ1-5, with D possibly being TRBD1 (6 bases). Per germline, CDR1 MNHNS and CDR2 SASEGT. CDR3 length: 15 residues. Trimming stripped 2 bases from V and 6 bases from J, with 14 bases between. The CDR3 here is CASSERGRVSQPQHF. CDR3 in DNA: TGTGCCAGCAGTGAAAGGGGGAGGGTAAGTCAGCCCCAGCATTTT.

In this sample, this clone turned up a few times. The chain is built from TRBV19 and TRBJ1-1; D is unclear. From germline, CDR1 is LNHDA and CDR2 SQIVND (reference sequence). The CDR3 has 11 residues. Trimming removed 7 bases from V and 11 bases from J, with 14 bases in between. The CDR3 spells CASTTTEVAFF. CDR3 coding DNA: TGTGCCAGTACTACTACTGAGGTTGCTTTCTTT.

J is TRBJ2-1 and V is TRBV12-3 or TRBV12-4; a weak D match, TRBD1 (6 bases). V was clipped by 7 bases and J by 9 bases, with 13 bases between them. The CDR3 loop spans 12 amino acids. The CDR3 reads CASKKTGLEQFF. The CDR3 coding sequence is TGTGCCAGCAAAAAAACAGGGCTTGAGCAGTTCTTC.

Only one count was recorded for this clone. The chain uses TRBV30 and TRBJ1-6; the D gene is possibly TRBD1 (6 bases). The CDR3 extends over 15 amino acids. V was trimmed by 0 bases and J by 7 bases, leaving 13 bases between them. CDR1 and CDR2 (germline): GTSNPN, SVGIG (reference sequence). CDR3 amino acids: CAWSVSQGLNSPLHF. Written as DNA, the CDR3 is TGTGCCTGGAGTGTATCGCAGGGGTTGAATTCACCCCTCCACTTT.

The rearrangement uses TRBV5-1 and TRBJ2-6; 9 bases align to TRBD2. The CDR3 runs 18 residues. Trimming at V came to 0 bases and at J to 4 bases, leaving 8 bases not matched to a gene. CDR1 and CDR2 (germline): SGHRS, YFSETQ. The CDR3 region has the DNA TGCGCCAGCAGCTTGGCCGGCGGGAGGGATCCCGGGGCCAACGTCCTGACTTTC. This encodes CASSLAGGRDPGANVLTF.

The CDR3 reads CATSDPGRSGANVLTF. CDR3 nucleotides: TGTGCCACCAGTGATCCGGGGCGCTCTGGGGCCAACGTCCTGACTTTC. The rearrangement joins TRBV24-1 to TRBJ2-6; D may correspond to TRBD1 or TRBD2 (5 bases each). The V end was cut by 3 bases, the J end by 0 bases, with 8 bases between. CDR1 is KGHDR, CDR2 SFDVKD, per germline. This CDR3 comprises 16 residues.

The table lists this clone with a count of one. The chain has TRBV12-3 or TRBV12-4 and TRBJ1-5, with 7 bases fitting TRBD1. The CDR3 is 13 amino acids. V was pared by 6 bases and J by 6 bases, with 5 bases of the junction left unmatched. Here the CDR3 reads CASRGTVPQPQHF. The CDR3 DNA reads TGTGCCAGCAGGGGGACAGTTCCTCAGCCCCAGCATTTT.

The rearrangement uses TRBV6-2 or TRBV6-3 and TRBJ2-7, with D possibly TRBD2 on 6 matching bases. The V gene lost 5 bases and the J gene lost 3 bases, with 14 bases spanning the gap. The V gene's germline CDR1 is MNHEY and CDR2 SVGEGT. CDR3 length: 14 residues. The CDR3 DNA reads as TGTGCCAGCAGTCGGGGGACTGTAAACTACGAGCAGTACGTC. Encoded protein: CASSRGTVNYEQYV.

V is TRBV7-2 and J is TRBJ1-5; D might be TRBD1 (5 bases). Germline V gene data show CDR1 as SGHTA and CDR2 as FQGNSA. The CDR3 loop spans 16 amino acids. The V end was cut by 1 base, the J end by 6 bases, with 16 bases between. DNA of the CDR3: TGTGCCAGCAGCTTAGGGCAGGGAACGTCCGGTCAGCCCCAGCATTTT. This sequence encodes CASSLGQGTSGQPQHF.

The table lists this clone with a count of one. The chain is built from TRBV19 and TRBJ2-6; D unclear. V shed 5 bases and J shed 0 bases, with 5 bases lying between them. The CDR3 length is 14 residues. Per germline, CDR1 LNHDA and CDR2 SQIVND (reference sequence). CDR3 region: CASSADSGANVLTF. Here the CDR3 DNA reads TGTGCCAGTAGTGCGGACTCTGGGGCCAACGTCCTGACTTTC.

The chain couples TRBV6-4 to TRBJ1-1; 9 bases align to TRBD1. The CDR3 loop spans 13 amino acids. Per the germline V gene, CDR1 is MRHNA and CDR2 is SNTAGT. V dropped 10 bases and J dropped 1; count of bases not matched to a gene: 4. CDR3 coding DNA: TGTGCCACCAGGGACAGGGAGAACACTGAAGCTTTCTTT. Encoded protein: CATRDRENTEAFF.

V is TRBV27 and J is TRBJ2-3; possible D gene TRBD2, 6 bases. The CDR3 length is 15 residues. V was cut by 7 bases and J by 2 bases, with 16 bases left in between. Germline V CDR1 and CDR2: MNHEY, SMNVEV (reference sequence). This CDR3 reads CASTPRRGATDTQYF. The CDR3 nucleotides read TGTGCCAGCACCCCGAGGCGCGGGGCCACAGATACGCAGTATTTT.

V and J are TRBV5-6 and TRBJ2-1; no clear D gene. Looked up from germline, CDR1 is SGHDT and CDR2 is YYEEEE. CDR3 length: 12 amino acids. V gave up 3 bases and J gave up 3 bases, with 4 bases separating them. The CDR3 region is CASSSYYNEQFF. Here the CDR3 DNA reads TGTGCCAGCAGCTCCTACTACAATGAGCAGTTCTTC.

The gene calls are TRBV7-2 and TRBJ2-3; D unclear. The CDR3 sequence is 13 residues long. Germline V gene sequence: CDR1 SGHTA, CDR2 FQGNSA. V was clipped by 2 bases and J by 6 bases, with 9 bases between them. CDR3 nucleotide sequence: TGTGCCAGCAGCTTAAGACTGCTGGATACGCAGTATTTT. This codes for CASSLRLLDTQYF.

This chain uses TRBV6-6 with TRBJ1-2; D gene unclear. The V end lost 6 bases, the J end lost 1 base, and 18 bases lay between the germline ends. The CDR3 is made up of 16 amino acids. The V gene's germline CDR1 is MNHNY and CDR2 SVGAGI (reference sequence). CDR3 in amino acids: CASRIGSNSNNYGYTF. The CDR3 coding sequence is TGTGCCAGCAGGATTGGAAGCAACAGCAATAACTATGGCTACACCTTC.

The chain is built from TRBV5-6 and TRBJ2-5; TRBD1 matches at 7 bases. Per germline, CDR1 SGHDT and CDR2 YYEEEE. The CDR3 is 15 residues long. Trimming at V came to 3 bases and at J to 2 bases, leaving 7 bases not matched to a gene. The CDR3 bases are TGTGCCAGCAGCTGGGGGCCGACAGGGCAAGAGACCCAGTACTTC. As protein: CASSWGPTGQETQYF.

The CDR3 region has the DNA TGTGCCAGCAGCCTTAACACAGCCCATAATGAAAAACTGTTTTTT. This translates into CASSLNTAHNEKLFF. The rearrangement uses TRBV14 and TRBJ1-4; D uncertain. The germline V gene encodes CDR1 SGHDN and CDR2 FVKESK. Trimming stripped 4 bases from V and 4 bases from J, with 13 bases between. This CDR3 region has 15 residues.

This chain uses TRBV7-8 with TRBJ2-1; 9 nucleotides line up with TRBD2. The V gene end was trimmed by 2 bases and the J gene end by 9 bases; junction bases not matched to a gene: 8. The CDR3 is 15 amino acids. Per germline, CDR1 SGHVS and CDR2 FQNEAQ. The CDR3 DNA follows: TGTGCCAGCAGCTTACGAGGCGGGAGGGCCCCTGAGCAGTTCTTC. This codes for CASSLRGGRAPEQFF.

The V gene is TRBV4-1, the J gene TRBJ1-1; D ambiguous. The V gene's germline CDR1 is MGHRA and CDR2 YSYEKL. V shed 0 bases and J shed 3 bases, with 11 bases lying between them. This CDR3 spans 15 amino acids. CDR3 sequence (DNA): TGCGCCAGCAGCCAAGAAGGTGGAGGGTACACTGAAGCTTTCTTT. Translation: CASSQEGGGYTEAFF.

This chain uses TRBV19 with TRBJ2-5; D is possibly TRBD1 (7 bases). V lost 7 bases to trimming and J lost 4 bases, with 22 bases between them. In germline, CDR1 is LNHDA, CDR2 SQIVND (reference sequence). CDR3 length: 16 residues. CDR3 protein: CASTRESGGRRETQYF. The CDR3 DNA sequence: TGTGCCAGTACCCGGGAGTCAGGGGGGCGCAGAGAGACCCAGTACTTC.

CDR3 amino acids: CASSYPSGGGNEKLFF. The DNA of the CDR3 is TGTGCCAGCAGTTACCCGTCCGGAGGGGGGAATGAAAAACTGTTTTTT. The chain couples TRBV6-6 to TRBJ1-4; a weak D match, TRBD1 (6 bases). CDR3 size: 16 residues. Germline CDR1 is MNHNY and CDR2 is SVGAGI (reference sequence). With 2 bases removed from V and 5 bases from J, the gap between germline ends came to 15 bases.

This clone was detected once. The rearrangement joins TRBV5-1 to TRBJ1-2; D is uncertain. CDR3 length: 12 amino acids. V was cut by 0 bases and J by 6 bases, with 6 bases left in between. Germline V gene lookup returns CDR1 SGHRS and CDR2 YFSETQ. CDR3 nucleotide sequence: TGCGCCAGCAGCTTGGAGCGGAATGGCTACACCTTC. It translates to CASSLERNGYTF.

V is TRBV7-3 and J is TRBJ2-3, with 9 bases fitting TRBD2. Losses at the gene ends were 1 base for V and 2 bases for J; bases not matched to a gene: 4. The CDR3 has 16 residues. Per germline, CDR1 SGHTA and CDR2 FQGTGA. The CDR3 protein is CASSLKAGGNTDTQYF. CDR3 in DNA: TGTGCCAGCAGCTTAAAAGCGGGAGGAAACACAGATACGCAGTATTTT.

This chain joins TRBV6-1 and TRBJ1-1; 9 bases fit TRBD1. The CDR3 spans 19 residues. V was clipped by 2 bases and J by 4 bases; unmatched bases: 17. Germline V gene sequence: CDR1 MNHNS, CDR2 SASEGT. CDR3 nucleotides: TGTGCCAGCAGTGAACCGAAGACAGGGGGGCTTTCGAGTACCACTGAAGCTTTCTTT. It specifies CASSEPKTGGLSSTTEAFF.